This TCR beta chain was found in a study of graft-versus-host responses after intestinal transplantation. Whole-study results and caveats: Allografts carried high graft-versus-host to host-versus-graft clonal ratios in patients having graft-donor T cell macrochimerism.

Trimming cost V 2 bases and J 0 bases, with 7 bases left between them. The CDR3 is made up of 14 amino acids. The germline CDR1 and CDR2 sequences are KGHSH and LQKENI. Profiled with immunoSEQ multiplex PCR; TCRdb holds only in-frame clones, not every one. The table has some 8,300 clones, around 93% seen once; the top ten hold nearly 1.5%. Regarding this clone: The target antigen is unknown.

The specimen comprised PBMCs, sampled 30 to 31 days after intestinal transplant. The genes are TRBV18 and TRBJ1-1, with D unclear. This sequence originates from a human patient who received an intestinal transplant, so some T cells may come from the graft donor. In DNA form, the CDR3 reads TGTGCCAGCTCACCAGGATTCATGAACACTGAAGCTTTCTTT. Translating it yields CASSPGFMNTEAFF.